Presented here are 14 T cell receptor beta chains from one specimen sequenced in a study of blood T cell repertoires in COVID-19. Repertoires were generated with immunoSEQ multiplex PCR, while TCRdb's copy carries only in-frame clones and drops some. This table has tens of thousands of clones, around 90% appearing once. Sequenced material: peripheral blood. The receptors were sampled from a woman at least 80 years old with active COVID-19.

The V call is TRBV18, the J call TRBJ1-1; D possibly corresponds to TRBD1 (6 bases). Germline lookup yields CDR1 KGHSH and CDR2 LQKENI. The CDR3 spans 13 residues. The V end was cut by 4 bases, the J end by 1 base, with 7 bases between. DNA of the CDR3: TGTGCCAGCTCACGGACAGAGAACACTGAAGCTTTCTTT. Translation: CASSRTENTEAFF.

This clone occurred once. The chain recombines TRBV6-5 with TRBJ2-3; no definite D call. Trimming pared 5 bases from V and 2 bases from J, leaving 8 bases between. The CDR3 extends over 13 amino acids. Germline CDR1 MNHEY, CDR2 SVGAGI. The CDR3 region is CASSPDNTDTQYF. CDR3 nucleotides: TGTGCCAGCAGTCCCGACAACACAGATACGCAGTATTTT.

The chain is built from TRBV5-1 and TRBJ2-7; 10 nucleotides align to TRBD2. This CDR3 has 14 amino acids. Germline assignment: CDR1 SGHRS and CDR2 YFSETQ. Trimming at V came to 5 bases and at J to 3 bases, leaving 5 bases not matched to a gene. Here the CDR3 DNA reads TGCGCCAGCAGATCTAGCGGGAGCTACTACGAGCAGTACTTC. This sequence encodes CASRSSGSYYEQYF.

V and J are TRBV6-6 and TRBJ2-1; D perhaps matches TRBD2 (5 bases). Deletions cut 4 bases from V and 0 bases from J, with 13 bases between. This CDR3 comprises 16 residues. Germline V gene lookup returns CDR1 MNHNY and CDR2 SVGAGI (reference sequence). The CDR3 protein is CASSSHSASSYNEQFF. As DNA, the CDR3 is TGTGCCAGCAGTTCCCATAGCGCCAGCTCCTACAATGAGCAGTTCTTC.

This clone came up once. The chain links TRBV7-3 to TRBJ2-2, with D maybe TRBD2 (7 bases). Per the germline V gene, CDR1 is SGHTA and CDR2 is FQGTGA. V shed 9 bases and J shed 6 bases, with 20 bases lying between them. CDR3 length: 15 residues. The CDR3 loop is CASRDPRGGSGELFF. The CDR3 DNA is TGTGCCAGTCGGGATCCAAGGGGGGGATCCGGGGAGCTGTTTTTT.

The J gene is TRBJ2-1, the V gene TRBV5-1, with D tentatively TRBD1 (6 bases). The CDR3 has 14 residues. The V gene lost 4 bases and the J gene lost 5 bases, with 13 bases spanning the gap. Germline CDR1 is SGHRS and CDR2 is YFSETQ. This CDR3 reads CASSGQIVNNEQFF. In DNA, the CDR3 is TGCGCCAGCAGCGGACAGATAGTTAACAATGAGCAGTTCTTC.

This clone was observed a few times. The chain has TRBV5-4 and TRBJ2-7; D is possibly TRBD1 (5 bases). This CDR3 has 14 amino acids. Germline CDR1 reads SGHNT; CDR2 reads YYREEE (reference sequence). Between the trimmed V and J ends, which lost 4 bases and 2 bases, there was a span of 13 bases. DNA for the CDR3: TGTGCCAGCAGCACTGCAGGGTGGGCCTACGAGCAGTACTTC. This sequence encodes CASSTAGWAYEQYF.

The gene calls are TRBV7-9 and TRBJ1-4, with 11 positions matching TRBD1. Germline loops: CDR1 SEHNR, CDR2 FQNEAQ (reference sequence). The CDR3 length is 15 residues. V was pared by 5 bases and J by 5 bases, with 4 bases of the junction left unmatched. The CDR3 sequence: CASSPRDRGNEKLFF. For the CDR3, the DNA is TGTGCCAGCAGCCCCCGGGACAGGGGGAATGAAAAACTGTTTTTT.

The V and J genes are TRBV9 and TRBJ1-2, with D maybe TRBD1 (5 bases). Germline V lookup: CDR1 SGDLS, CDR2 YYNGEE. This CDR3 comprises 15 residues. Between the trimmed V and J ends, which lost 0 bases and 0 bases, there was a span of 9 bases. The CDR3 spells CASSVAEGTNYGYTF. CDR3 bases: TGTGCCAGCAGCGTAGCGGAGGGGACTAACTATGGCTACACCTTC.

V is TRBV27 and J is TRBJ1-6; D perhaps matches TRBD1 (5 bases). The CDR3 totals 15 residues. Trimming removed 4 bases at V and 5 bases at J, with 12 bases between. Germline V lookup: CDR1 MNHEY, CDR2 SMNVEV (reference sequence). The CDR3 DNA reads TGTGCCAGCAGTTCAGGCCTAGGGGATAATTCACCCCTCCACTTT. Its protein is CASSSGLGDNSPLHF.

The rearrangement uses TRBV28 and TRBJ2-1; TRBD2 matches 7 bases. Trimming took 2 bases from V and 4 from J; bases not matched to a gene: 5. The CDR3 contains 15 residues. In germline, CDR1 is MDHEN, CDR2 SYDVKM. CDR3 bases: TGTGCCAGCAGTTTAGGCGGGAGAGGGTACAATGAGCAGTTCTTC. This encodes CASSLGGRGYNEQFF.

The chain has TRBV28 and TRBJ2-2, with D perhaps matching TRBD2 (6 bases). The CDR3 totals 16 residues. Trimming left V 7 bases short and J 5 bases short, with 20 bases between. The V gene's germline CDR1 is MDHEN and CDR2 SYDVKM. CDR3 region: CASTREERRGTGELFF. CDR3 sequence (DNA): TGTGCCAGCACCCGTGAAGAGCGGCGGGGAACCGGGGAGCTGTTTTTT.

This chain connects TRBV28 to TRBJ2-5; tentative D call: TRBD1 (6 bases). CDR1 is MDHEN and CDR2 is SYDVKM in the germline V gene. This CDR3 region has 11 residues. V lost 3 bases and J lost 9, with 8 bases in between. The CDR3 here is CASSFQGPQYF. The CDR3 DNA is TGTGCCAGCAGTTTCCAGGGGCCCCAGTACTTC.

The rearrangement joins TRBV6-5 to TRBJ2-7, with 8 nucleotides matching TRBD1. Trimming at V came to 5 bases and at J to 6 bases, leaving 9 bases not matched to a gene. The germline gives CDR1 MNHEY, CDR2 SVGAGI. The CDR3 extends over 14 amino acids. The CDR3 DNA follows: TGTGCCAGCAGTACCCTATCCACAGGGGGCGAGCAGTACTTC. Amino acid sequence: CASSTLSTGGEQYF.